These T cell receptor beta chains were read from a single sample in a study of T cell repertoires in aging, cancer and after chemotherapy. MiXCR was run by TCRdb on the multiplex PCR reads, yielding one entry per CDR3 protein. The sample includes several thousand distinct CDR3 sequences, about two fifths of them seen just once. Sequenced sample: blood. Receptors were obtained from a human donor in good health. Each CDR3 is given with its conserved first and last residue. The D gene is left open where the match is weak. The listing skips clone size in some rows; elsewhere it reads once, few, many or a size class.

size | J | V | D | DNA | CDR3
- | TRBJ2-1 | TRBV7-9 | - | TGTGCCAGCAAATCCGACCGTGGAATCGGGTCCTACAATGAGCAGTTCTTC | CASKSDRGIGSYNEQFF
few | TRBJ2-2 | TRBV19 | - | TGTGCCAGTAAAGAGGGTTTGTACACCGGGGAGCTGTTTTTT | CASKEGLYTGELFF
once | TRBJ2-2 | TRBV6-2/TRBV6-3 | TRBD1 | TGTGCCAGCAGTTACTCCCCCCAGGGGGCCCTGAAGTCAGCATTTAACACCGGGGAGCTGTTTTTT | CASSYSPQGALKSAFNTGELFF
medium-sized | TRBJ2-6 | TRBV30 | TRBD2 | TGTGCCTGGACTAGCGGGGGCCACTCTGGGGCCAACGTCCTGACTTTC | CAWTSGGHSGANVLTF
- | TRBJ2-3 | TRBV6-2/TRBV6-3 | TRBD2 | TGTGCCAGCAGCCACGGGACTAGCGAGGCAGATACGCAGTATTTT | CASSHGTSEADTQYF
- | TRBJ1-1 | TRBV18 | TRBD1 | TGTGCCAGCTCACCACGGGGACAGGGGGTGGGCACTGAAGCTTTCTTT | CASSPRGQGVGTEAFF
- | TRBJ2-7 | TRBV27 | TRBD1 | TGTGCCAGCAGTTTATACCGACAGGGCACCTACGAGCAGTACTTC | CASSLYRQGTYEQYF
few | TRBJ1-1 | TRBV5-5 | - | TGTGCCAGCAGCTTGCAGGGTTGGAACACTGAAGCTTTCTTT | CASSLQGWNTEAFF
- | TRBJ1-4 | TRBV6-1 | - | TGTGCCAGCAGCTTAGCTGGGGCGGATAATGAAAAACTGTTTTTT | CASSLAGADNEKLFF
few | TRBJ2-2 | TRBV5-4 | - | TGTGCCAGCAGCTTCAGCACCAGGGGGGCCTCCGGGGAGCTGTTTTTT | CASSFSTRGASGELFF
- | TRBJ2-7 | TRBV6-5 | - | TGTGCCAGCAGTGAGGGGCAGGGCATTTCCTACGAGCAGTACTTC | CASSEGQGISYEQYF
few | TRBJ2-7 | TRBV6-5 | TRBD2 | TGTGCCAGCAGTTCGGCGGACGGGGGGGTCTCCTACGAGCAGTACTTC | CASSSADGGVSYEQYF
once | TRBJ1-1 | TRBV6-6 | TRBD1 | TGTGCCAGCAGTTCTGGGACAGGTAGATCAATGAACACTGAAGCTTTCTTT | CASSSGTGRSMNTEAFF
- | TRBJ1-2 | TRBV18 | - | TGTGCCAGCTCACCAGGATTGGACCTCTATGGCTACACCTTC | CASSPGLDLYGYTF
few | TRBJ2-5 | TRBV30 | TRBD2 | TGTGCCTGCACCGGGACTAGTAAGGAGACCCAGTACTTC | CACTGTSKETQYF
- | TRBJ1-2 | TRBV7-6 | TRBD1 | TGTGCCAGCAGCGGACAGGGGGCAAGTGGCTACACCTTC | CASSGQGASGYTF
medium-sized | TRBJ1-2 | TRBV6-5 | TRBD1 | TGTGCCAGCAGCCCCGTATCCGGGACAGGGAACTATGGCTACACCTTC | CASSPVSGTGNYGYTF
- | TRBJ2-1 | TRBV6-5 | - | TGTGCCAGCAGGGGATGGGTACAGGGCGGGCGGTACAATGAGCAGTTCTTC | CASRGWVQGGRYNEQFF
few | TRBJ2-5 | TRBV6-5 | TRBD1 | TGTGCCAGCAGGCCTATTTCCAGGGGGCTCGAAGAGACCCAGTACTTC | CASRPISRGLEETQYF
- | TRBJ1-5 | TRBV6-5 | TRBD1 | TGTGCCAGTGGACAGGGGAGTAATTATCAGCCCCAGCATTTT | CASGQGSNYQPQHF
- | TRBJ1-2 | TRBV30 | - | TGTGCCTGGAGCCTAAACGGTTTCTATGGCTACACCTTC | CAWSLNGFYGYTF
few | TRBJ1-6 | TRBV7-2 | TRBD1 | TGTGCCAGCAGCTTAGGAGACAGGGCTCGCGGGTTCGGGATAAATTCACCCCTCCACTTT | CASSLGDRARGFGINSPLHF
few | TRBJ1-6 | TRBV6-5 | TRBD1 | TGTGCCTCGTGGGGACAGGGTAATTCACCCCTCCACTTT | CASWGQGNSPLHF
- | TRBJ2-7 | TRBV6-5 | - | TGTGCCAGCAGTTATAAGGCCCACAGGATAACCTACGAGCAGTACTTC | CASSYKAHRITYEQYF
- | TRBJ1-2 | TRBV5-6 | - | TGCGCCAGCAGCTTCGGGGGTTCTTATGGCTACACCTTC | CASSFGGSYGYTF
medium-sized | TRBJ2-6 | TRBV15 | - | TGTGCCACCAGCAGCGAAGTGAGGACTGGGGCCAACGTCCTGACTTTC | CATSSEVRTGANVLTF
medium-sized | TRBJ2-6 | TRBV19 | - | TGTGCCAGTAGTGGATACTCAGGGTCTGGGGCCAACGTCCTGACTTTC | CASSGYSGSGANVLTF
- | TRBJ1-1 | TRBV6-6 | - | TGTGCCAGCAGTGGGGACCGGTTGAACACTGAAGCTTTCTTT | CASSGDRLNTEAFF
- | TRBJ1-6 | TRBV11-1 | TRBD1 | TGTGCCAGCAGCTTAGCGCGAGGGGGACAGTTCATGCGGGGTTCACCCCTCCACTTT | CASSLARGGQFMRGSPLHF
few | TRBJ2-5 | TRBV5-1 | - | TGCGCCAGCAGCTTGGGGGCAGAGTGGAGAGAGACCCAGTACTTC | CASSLGAEWRETQYF
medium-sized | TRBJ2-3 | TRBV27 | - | TGTGCCAGCAGCTTACCGGGACGGCCGCAGTATTTT | CASSLPGRPQYF
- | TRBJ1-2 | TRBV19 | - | TGTGCCAGTAGTATTGGGGACGCGTCTAACTATGGCTACACCTTC | CASSIGDASNYGYTF
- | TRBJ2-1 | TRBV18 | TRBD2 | TGTGCCAGCTCACCACCGCCCCGGGGGGCCTACAATGAGCAGTTCTTC | CASSPPPRGAYNEQFF
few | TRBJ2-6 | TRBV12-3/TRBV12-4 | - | TGTGCCAGCAGGCCTATACCGGGCGGGATGCGGGCCAACGTCCTGACTTTC | CASRPIPGGMRANVLTF
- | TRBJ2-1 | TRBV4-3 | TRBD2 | TGCGCCAGCAGCCAGGCTAGCGGGGGGTCCTACAATGAGCAGTTCTTC | CASSQASGGSYNEQFF
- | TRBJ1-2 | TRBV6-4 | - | TGTGCCAGCAAAAAGGGGTTTTACTATGGCTACACCTTC | CASKKGFYYGYTF
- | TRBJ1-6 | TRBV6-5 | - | TGTGCCAGCAGTTACTTGCCGCAGTCGGGTTCACCCCTCCACTTT | CASSYLPQSGSPLHF
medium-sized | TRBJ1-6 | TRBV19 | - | TGTGCCAGTAAAGGGGGGCAGGGACCCAATTCACCCCTCCACTTT | CASKGGQGPNSPLHF
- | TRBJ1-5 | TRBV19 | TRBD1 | TGTGCCAGTAGCAATTTAGGGGAAGTCGGGACAGGGCTAGATCAGCCCCAGCATTTT | CASSNLGEVGTGLDQPQHF
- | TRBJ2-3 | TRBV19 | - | TGTGCCAGTAGTATTCTGGAGGGTTTTACAGATACGCAGTATTTT | CASSILEGFTDTQYF
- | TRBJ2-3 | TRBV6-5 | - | TGTGCCAGCAGTGAAGTACGGACAGATACGCAGTATTTT | CASSEVRTDTQYF
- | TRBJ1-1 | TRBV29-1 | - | TGCAGCGTTGAAGTAGAGGAGAAAACTGAAGCTTTCTTT | CSVEVEEKTEAFF
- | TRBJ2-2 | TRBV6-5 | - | TGTGCCAGCGGAAGACAGGTGAACACCGGGGAGCTGTTTTTT | CASGRQVNTGELFF
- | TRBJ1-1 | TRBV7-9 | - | TGTGCCAGCAGCCCCGCAGCGACGTTGAACACTGAAGCTTTCTTT | CASSPAATLNTEAFF
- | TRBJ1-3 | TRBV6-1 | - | TGTGCCAGCAGTGACTGGAACCCGAGGGGAAACACCATATATTTT | CASSDWNPRGNTIYF
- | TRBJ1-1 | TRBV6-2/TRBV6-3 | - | TGTGCCAGCAGTTACTCGTACGGCACTGAAGCTTTCTTT | CASSYSYGTEAFF
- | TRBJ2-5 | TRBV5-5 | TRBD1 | TGTGCCAGCAGCTTGGGGACAGGGACAGAGACCCAGTACTTC | CASSLGTGTETQYF
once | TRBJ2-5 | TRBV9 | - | TGTGCCAGCAGCTTCGCCGACAGTCCCGGGACCCAGTACTTC | CASSFADSPGTQYF
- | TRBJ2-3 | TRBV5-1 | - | TGCGCCAGCAGCTTGGGTGGGCGCACAGATACGCAGTATTTT | CASSLGGRTDTQYF
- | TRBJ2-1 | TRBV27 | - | TGTGCCAGCAAGGGGACATATACAAACAATGAGCAGTTCTTC | CASKGTYTNNEQFF
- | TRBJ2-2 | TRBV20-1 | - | TGCAGTGCTAGAGAAGGGAACACCGGGGAGCTGTTTTTT | CSAREGNTGELFF
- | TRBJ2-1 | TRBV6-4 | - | TGTGCCAGCAGTGATTCGGATGGGGCCACGAGTGAGCAGTTCTTC | CASSDSDGATSEQFF
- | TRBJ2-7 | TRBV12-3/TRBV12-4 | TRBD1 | TGTGCCAGCAGTTTTGGGACAGGGTACGAGCAGTACTTC | CASSFGTGYEQYF
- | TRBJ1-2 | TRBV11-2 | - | TGTGCCAGCAGCTTAGCGTGGGGGGGAGGTGGCTACACCTTC | CASSLAWGGGGYTF
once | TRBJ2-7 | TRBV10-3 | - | TGTGCCATCAGGAAGACCGGGACATACTCCTACGAGCAGTACTTC | CAIRKTGTYSYEQYF
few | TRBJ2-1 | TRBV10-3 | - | TGTGCCATCAGTGAGTCGAATACGCAGAGGAGGAGTGAGCAGTTCTTC | CAISESNTQRRSEQFF
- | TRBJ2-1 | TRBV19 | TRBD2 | TGTGCCAGTAGGCAAAAAGGAACTAGCGGGGCTTTCTACAATGAGCAGTTCTTC | CASRQKGTSGAFYNEQFF
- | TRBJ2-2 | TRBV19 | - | TGTGCCAGTAGTAGGGAAAGGGGAGACACCGGGGAGCTGTTTTTT | CASSRERGDTGELFF